What follows are 5 T cell receptor beta chains derived from one specimen sequenced in a study of tumor-infiltrating lymphocytes in oesophageal squamous cell carcinoma. TCRdb re-analysed the PCR reads in MiXCR, keeping a single row per CDR3 protein. The sample has about 17,000 distinct CDR3 sequences; less than 50% are singletons. Specimen: normal esophageal tissue next to the tumor. Receptors originate from a female donor with esophageal squamous cell carcinoma.

The V and J genes are TRBV7-3 and TRBJ2-5; D possibly corresponds to TRBD1 (6 bases). Deletions cut 3 bases from V and 5 bases from J, with 10 bases between. Germline lookup yields CDR1 SGHTA and CDR2 FQGTGA. This CDR3 contains 13 residues. CDR3 sequence reads: CASSFVGAETQYF. For the CDR3, the DNA is TGTGCCAGCAGCTTCGTGGGGGCGGAGACCCAGTACTTC.

To note about this clonotype: The germline gene is not matched at one end of the junction; a read error may be the cause. V and J are TRBV7-6 and TRBJ2-3; 9 positions match TRBD1. CDR3 length: 14 residues. Germline lookup yields CDR1 SGHVS and CDR2 FNYEAQ. The CDR3 reads CASSLAGTGSPTSF. In nucleotides, the CDR3 is TGTGCCAGCAGCTTAGCCGGGACAGGGTCCCCCACCTCCTTT.

This chain links TRBV12-3 or TRBV12-4 with TRBJ2-3, with 8 bases fitting TRBD2. V lost 6 bases and J lost 1; bases outside the gene matches: 3. The CDR3 totals 14 residues. The CDR3 here is CASRATSGTDTQYF. The CDR3 bases are TGTGCCAGCAGGGCGACTAGCGGCACAGATACGCAGTATTTT.

This clonotype was observed many times. Possible read error: a much larger clone is one base away. J is TRBJ2-5 and V is TRBV7-2; 12 positions agree with TRBD2. The CDR3 length is 15 residues. Germline V CDR1 and CDR2: SGHTA, FQGNSA. The V and J ends lost 5 bases and 11 bases, in that order; junction bases with no gene match: 12. CDR3 region: CASSAALAGGNEQYF. CDR3 sequence (DNA): TGTGCCAGCAGCGCCGCACTAGCGGGAGGTAATGAGCAGTACTTC.

This clonotype qualifies as medium-sized (0.01 to 0.1%). The gene calls are TRBV6-1 and TRBJ2-1; 10 bases match TRBD2. This CDR3 is built from 16 residues. CDR1 MNHNS and CDR2 SASEGT come from the germline V gene. The junction had 11 bases not matched to a gene; V was cut back by 2 bases and J by 10 bases. The CDR3 protein is CASSEIRTSGRGEQFF. The CDR3 nucleotides are TGTGCCAGCAGTGAAATAAGGACTAGCGGCCGGGGCGAGCAGTTCTTC.